The 13 T cell receptor beta chains listed next were all sequenced from one sample in a study of CD8 T cells in Susac syndrome (dated by TCRdb to the late 2010s). Libraries were made using the immunoSEQ multiplex PCR assay. RNA was extracted using the RNeasy kit, and about 0.5 to 1 ug of the RNA was reverse transcribed with random hexamers. Using fastp trimming at Q25 and MiXCR clonotype assembly, TCRdb reanalyzed the public sequencing data and kept in-frame beta chains. Rows are combined by CDR3 protein, so each entry shows the most common genes and DNA. The sample yields approximately 130,000 distinct CDR3 sequences; 90% to 95% were counted once. The top ten hold 0.24% of the sample. Sequenced sample: CD8+ T cells from PBMCs. These receptors originate from a human donor with multiple sclerosis.

The chain joins TRBV6-2 or TRBV6-3 to TRBJ2-7; D is uncertain. Looked up from germline, CDR1 is MNHEY and CDR2 is SVGEGT. There are 13 residues in the CDR3. V was trimmed by 2 bases and J by 5 bases, leaving 10 bases between them. For the CDR3, the DNA is TGTGCCAGCAGTTACGGGCCTGGAGACGAGCAGTACTTC. Its protein is CASSYGPGDEQYF.

This CDR3 is CAWCEGLSSYNEQFF. CDR3 DNA: TGTGCCTGGTGCGAGGGACTTAGCTCCTACAATGAGCAGTTCTTC. The gene calls are TRBV30 and TRBJ2-1, with D tentatively TRBD2 (6 bases). CDR3 length: 15 residues. V lost 5 bases and J lost 0, with 14 bases in between. In germline, CDR1 is GTSNPN, CDR2 SVGIG (reference sequence).

This chain uses TRBV5-1 with TRBJ1-1, with 10 bases matching TRBD1. The germline gives CDR1 SGHRS, CDR2 YFSETQ. Losses at the gene ends were 4 bases for V and 5 bases for J; bases not matched to a gene: 8. CDR3 length equals 15 residues. The CDR3 here is CASSRDRGRETEAFF. CDR3 DNA: TGCGCCAGCAGCCGCGACAGGGGGCGAGAGACTGAAGCTTTCTTT.

A single count supports this clonotype. The chain carries TRBV20-1 and TRBJ2-7; D is perhaps TRBD2 (6 bases). V dropped 5 bases and J dropped 0 bases, with 11 bases sitting between them. Germline CDR1 and CDR2: DFQATT and SNEGSKA (reference sequence). CDR3 size: 13 residues. The CDR3 protein is CSAPTGDSYEQYF. Written as DNA, the CDR3 is TGCAGTGCTCCAACGGGAGACTCCTACGAGCAGTACTTC.

The CDR3 nucleotides read TGTGCCAGCAGGGAAGCGCCCGGCGAGCAGTACTTC. It specifies CASREAPGEQYF. The rearrangement uses TRBV13 and TRBJ2-7; D is uncertain. The CDR3 consists of 12 residues. V was trimmed by 6 bases and J by 6 bases, leaving 12 bases between them. The germline CDR1 and CDR2 sequences are PRHDT and FYEKMQ (reference sequence).

The V call is TRBV29-1, the J call TRBJ1-2, with 7 positions matching TRBD1. The germline CDR1 and CDR2 sequences are SQVTM and ANQGSEA. After removal of 7 bases from V and 7 bases from J, the junction contained 15 bases not matched to a gene. The CDR3 contains 14 residues. The chain's CDR3 is CSAEFAGGASGYTF. The CDR3 DNA follows: TGCAGCGCTGAGTTCGCAGGGGGGGCGAGTGGCTACACCTTC.

The chain is built from TRBV19 and TRBJ2-1; 10 nucleotides align to TRBD2. The germline CDR1 and CDR2 sequences are LNHDA and SQIVND (reference sequence). This CDR3 is built from 15 residues. Unmatched junction bases numbered 7, after V lost 1 base and J lost 10 bases. The CDR3 here is CASSIGLAGAPEQFF. CDR3 nucleotides: TGTGCCAGTAGTATAGGGCTAGCGGGAGCGCCAGAGCAGTTCTTC.

The chain carries TRBV20-1 and TRBJ2-3, with D hard to call. Germline values: CDR1 DFQATT, CDR2 SNEGSKA (reference sequence). The CDR3 runs 13 residues. Trimming cost V 3 bases and J 2 bases, with 9 bases left between them. This chain's CDR3 is CSASSLVTDTQYF. The DNA of the CDR3 is TGCAGTGCTAGTAGTCTCGTCACAGATACGCAGTATTTT.

This clonotype was seen only once. This chain links TRBV6-6 with TRBJ1-5; D uncertain. The germline gives CDR1 MNHNY, CDR2 SVGAGI (reference sequence). The CDR3 consists of 12 residues. Trimming took 8 bases from V and 6 from J, leaving 11 bases between them. The CDR3 bases are TGTGCCAGCGGCTCCGGTGGTCAGCCCCAGCATTTT. Translation: CASGSGGQPQHF.

This chain links TRBV11-3 with TRBJ2-2; weak D call: TRBD2 (5 bases). From germline, CDR1 is SGHNT and CDR2 YENEEA. This CDR3 is 17 amino acids long. Between the trimmed V and J ends, which lost 5 bases and 7 bases, there was a span of 23 bases. The CDR3 DNA reads as TGTGCCAGCAGCCCCAAGGGTGTGGACGTCGGAGGCGGGGAGCTGTTTTTT. It encodes CASSPKGVDVGGGELFF.

The chain carries TRBV27 and TRBJ2-7, with unresolved D. Trimming stripped 7 bases from V and 3 bases from J, with 10 bases between. Germline V gene data show CDR1 as MNHEY and CDR2 as SMNVEV (reference sequence). The CDR3 loop spans 12 amino acids. This CDR3 is CASISKSYEQYF. CDR3 coding DNA: TGTGCCAGCATCTCGAAAAGCTACGAGCAGTACTTC.

The rearrangement uses TRBV13 and TRBJ2-1; tentatively, D is TRBD1 (6 bases). Trimming pared 1 base from V and 4 bases from J, leaving 14 bases between. The CDR3 sequence is 16 residues long. Germline CDR1 is PRHDT and CDR2 is FYEKMQ (reference sequence). The CDR3 loop is CASSLDGGASYNEQFF. The DNA for the CDR3 is TGTGCCAGCAGCTTAGATGGGGGCGCATCTTACAATGAGCAGTTCTTC.

This rearrangement joins TRBV9 to TRBJ2-5; 13 nucleotides agree with TRBD2. The CDR3 runs 18 residues. The V gene's germline CDR1 is SGDLS and CDR2 YYNGEE. V lost 3 bases to trimming and J lost 3 bases; unmatched junction nucleotides: 11. CDR3 in DNA: TGTGCCAGCAGCGCAGATGTTACTAGCGGGAGGGTTGAAGAGACCCAGTACTTC. Its protein is CASSADVTSGRVEETQYF.